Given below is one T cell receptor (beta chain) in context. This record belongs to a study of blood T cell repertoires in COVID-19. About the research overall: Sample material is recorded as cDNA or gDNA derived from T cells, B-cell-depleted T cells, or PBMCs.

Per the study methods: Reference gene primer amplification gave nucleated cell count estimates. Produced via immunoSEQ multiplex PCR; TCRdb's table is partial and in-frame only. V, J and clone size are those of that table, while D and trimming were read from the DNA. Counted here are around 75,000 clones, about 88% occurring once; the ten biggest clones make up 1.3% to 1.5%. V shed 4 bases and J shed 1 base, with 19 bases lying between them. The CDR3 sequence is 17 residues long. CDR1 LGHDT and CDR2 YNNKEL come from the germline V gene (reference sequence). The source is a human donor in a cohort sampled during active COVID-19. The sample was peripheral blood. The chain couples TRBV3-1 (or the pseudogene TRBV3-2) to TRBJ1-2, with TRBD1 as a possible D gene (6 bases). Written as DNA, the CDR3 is TGTGCCAGCAGCCTTCTGGGGGGGGGCTCACTTAACTATGGCTACACCTTC. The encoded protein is CASSLLGGGSLNYGYTF.